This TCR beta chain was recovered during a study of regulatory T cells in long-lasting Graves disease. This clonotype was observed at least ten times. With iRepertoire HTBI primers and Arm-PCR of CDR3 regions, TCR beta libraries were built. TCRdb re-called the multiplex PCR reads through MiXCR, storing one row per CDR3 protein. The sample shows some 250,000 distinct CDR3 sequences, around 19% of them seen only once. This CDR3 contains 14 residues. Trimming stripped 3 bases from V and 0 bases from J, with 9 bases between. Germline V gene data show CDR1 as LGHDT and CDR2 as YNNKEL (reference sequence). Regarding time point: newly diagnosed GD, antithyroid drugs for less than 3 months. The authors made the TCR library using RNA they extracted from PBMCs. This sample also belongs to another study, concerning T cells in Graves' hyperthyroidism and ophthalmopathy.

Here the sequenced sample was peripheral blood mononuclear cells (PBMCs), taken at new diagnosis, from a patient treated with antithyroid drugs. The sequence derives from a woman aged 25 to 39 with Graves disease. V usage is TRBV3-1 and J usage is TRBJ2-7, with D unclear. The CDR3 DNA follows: TGTGCCAGCAGCCAGTTAGGAGACTCCTACGAGCAGTACTTC. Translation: CASSQLGDSYEQYF.